The text below deals with one T cell receptor beta chain. Its binding antigen is unknown. Base qualities are missing; no much larger clone stands one base away. The V end loses 0 bases and the J end loses 3 bases, and a stretch of 12 bases separates them. Including the terminal cysteine and phenylalanine, the CDR3 comprises 15 residues. Solely the CDR3 DNA is kept, with 45 bases framed from the first base. The germline V gene (reference sequence) gives CDR1 as LNHNV and CDR2 as YYDKDF. Sequencing was performed on an Illumina HiSeq 1500. TCRdb took the public reads, trimmed them with fastp at Q25, ran MiXCR for clone calling and kept in-frame beta chains. One record per CDR3 amino acid sequence lists the most common genes and DNA. This sample lists hundreds of thousands of distinct CDR3 sequences; roughly 24% were detected once. The ten largest clones capture 7.5% to 9% of the sample. These data originate in a study of T cell repertoires in cytomegalovirus infection (dated by TCRdb to the late 2010s). Study-wide context: The HLA type of each donor mattered for the analysis, because public TCR beta signatures pointed to carriage of CMV infection along with the matching HLA type.

On the study overall, not on this receptor specifically: In the ex vivo response, HLA-C-restricted CMV-specific TCR beta clonotypes were dominant, and in two of eight donors the single most frequent clonotype came from this HLA-C-restricted group. Cumulative frequency of public TCR beta family members discriminated carriers of CMV infection plus the relevant HLA type in this cohort and an independent 352-donor cohort.

The receptor comes from a human donor in good health (CMV status not recorded). Some clones in this sample may be carry-over from other donors' samples. Sequencing used CD8+ T cells from PBMCs. This chain joins TRBV15 to TRBJ2-7, with a tentative D gene TRBD2 over 5 matching bases. This receptor carries the CDR3 CATSRDRGSVYEQYF. In nucleotide form, the sequence is TGTGCCACCAGCAGAGATCGGGGTAGCGTCTACGAGCAGTACTTC.